This entry lists 27 T cell receptor beta chains sequenced from one sample in a study of blood T cell repertoires in COVID-19. Sequencing was performed with immunoSEQ multiplex PCR; in TCRdb, only in-frame clones are kept and a portion is missing. This table has tens of thousands of clones, less than 85% appearing once. The sample comprised peripheral blood. These receptors all stem from a man between 65 and 80 years old with acute or convalescent COVID-19.

The chain joins TRBV19 to TRBJ2-7, with D possibly being TRBD2 (7 bases). CDR3 length: 13 residues. Trimming pared 6 bases from V and 2 bases from J, leaving 11 bases between. CDR1 is LNHDA, CDR2 SQIVND, per germline (reference sequence). CDR3 loop: CASRGGGTYEQYF. In DNA form, the CDR3 reads TGTGCCAGTAGGGGAGGGGGAACCTACGAGCAGTACTTC.

The rearrangement uses TRBV7-2 and TRBJ1-1; TRBD1 matches 11 bases. The CDR3 runs 14 residues. Germline V gene data show CDR1 as SGHTA and CDR2 as FQGNSA. After removal of 3 bases from V and 7 bases from J, the junction contained 4 bases not matched to a gene. CDR3 sequence (DNA): TGTGCCAGCAGCTTGGACAGGGGGCCGGTTGAAGCTTTCTTT. Its protein is CASSLDRGPVEAFF.

V usage is TRBV3-1 (or the pseudogene TRBV3-2) and J usage is TRBJ2-1; D is unresolved. CDR1 and CDR2 from the germline V gene are LGHDT and YNNKEL (reference sequence). This CDR3 spans 12 amino acids. Trimming stripped 1 base from V and 6 bases from J, with 4 bases between. The CDR3 protein is CASSQAGNEQFF. The CDR3, as DNA: TGTGCCAGCAGCCAAGCCGGCAATGAGCAGTTCTTC.

The chain uses TRBV5-1 and TRBJ1-2; D gene unclear. Germline V gene data show CDR1 as SGHRS and CDR2 as YFSETQ. V dropped 0 bases and J dropped 0 bases, with 9 bases sitting between them. The CDR3 extends over 15 amino acids. CDR3 coding DNA: TGCGCCAGCAGCTTGGACCCGGGTTCTAACTATGGCTACACCTTC. This encodes CASSLDPGSNYGYTF.

The chain combines TRBV7-9 with TRBJ2-3; D is unclear. CDR1 and CDR2 from the germline V gene are SEHNR and FQNEAQ (reference sequence). The ends were cut back, 2 bases at V and 6 bases at J, with 9 bases in the middle. CDR3 size: 13 residues. The CDR3 sequence is CASSLNLWDTQYF. As DNA, the CDR3 is TGTGCCAGCAGCTTAAACTTATGGGATACGCAGTATTTT.

This sequence joins TRBV12-5 and TRBJ1-1; TRBD1 matches at 7 bases. Germline V gene lookup returns CDR1 LGHNT and CDR2 FRNRAP. Trimming cost V 6 bases and J 10 bases; bases outside gene matches: 14. CDR3 size: 14 residues. Here the CDR3 reads CASGSPTGPVGAFF. The CDR3 DNA sequence: TGTGCTAGTGGCTCCCCGACAGGGCCTGTTGGAGCTTTCTTT.

The chain couples TRBV2 to TRBJ2-2; 9 nucleotides agree with TRBD1. CDR1 SNHLY and CDR2 FYNNEI come from the germline V gene. The V gene end was trimmed by 10 bases and the J gene end by 5 bases; junction bases not matched to a gene: 8. The CDR3 length is 14 residues. CDR3 sequence (DNA): TGTGCCAACCTGGGACAGGGTGTGACCGGGGAGCTGTTTTTT. It codes for CANLGQGVTGELFF.

This clone was observed once. The chain joins TRBV30 to TRBJ1-2; D possibly corresponds to TRBD1 (6 bases). The CDR3 is 13 amino acids. Per the germline V gene, CDR1 is GTSNPN and CDR2 is SVGIG (reference sequence). V dropped 2 bases and J dropped 5 bases, with 12 bases sitting between them. In nucleotides, the CDR3 is TGTGCCTGGAGTCTACAGGGAGGGTATGGCTACACCTTC. Amino acid sequence: CAWSLQGGYGYTF.

As to this clone: One end of the junction is discordant with germline, which a read error may explain. V and J are TRBV12-5 and TRBJ2-3; tentative D call: TRBD2 (5 bases). CDR1 is LGHNT and CDR2 is FRNRAP in the germline V gene. This CDR3 has 11 residues. The CDR3 DNA sequence: TGTGCTAGTGGTCTGTCCTCCCTCGGGGTGTTT. It codes for CASGLSSLGVF.

The rearrangement links TRBV2 to TRBJ1-1, with 7 bases fitting TRBD1. V dropped 6 bases and J dropped 4; count of bases not matched to a gene: 11. Germline V gives CDR1 SNHLY, CDR2 FYNNEI. CDR3 length: 15 amino acids. Here the CDR3 reads CASRPQGQTSTEAFF. The CDR3 bases are TGTGCCAGCAGGCCACAGGGGCAGACTAGCACTGAAGCTTTCTTT.

This chain links TRBV14 with TRBJ1-1; no definite D call. CDR3 length equals 16 residues. The V end was cut by 5 bases, the J end by 1 base, with 17 bases between. The V gene's germline CDR1 is SGHDN and CDR2 FVKESK. This CDR3 reads CASSGRTGLANTEAFF. The CDR3 region has the DNA TGTGCCAGCAGCGGACGGACGGGATTGGCGAACACTGAAGCTTTCTTT.

The CDR3: CASLTTTGDTEAFF. CDR3 in DNA: TGTGCCAGCCTCACTACAACGGGGGACACTGAAGCTTTCTTT. The chain carries TRBV28 and TRBJ1-1, with D perhaps matching TRBD1 (5 bases). V was pared by 8 bases and J by 3 bases, with 16 bases between. The CDR3 spans 14 residues. Germline V gives CDR1 MDHEN, CDR2 SYDVKM. The entire variable domain, with the rest obtained from reference TRBV28 and TRBJ1-1, is as follows: DVKVTQSSRYLVKRTGEKVFLECVQDMDHENMFWYRQDPGLGLRLIYFSYDVKMKEKGDIPEGYSVSREKKERFSLILESASTNQTSMYLCASLTTTGDTEAFFGQGTRLTVV.

The chain joins TRBV7-2 to TRBJ2-2; weak D call: TRBD1 (5 bases). This CDR3 region has 16 residues. The germline CDR1 and CDR2 sequences are SGHTA and FQGNSA. Trimming stripped 5 bases from V and 5 bases from J, with 18 bases between. The CDR3 region has the DNA TGTGCCAGCAGCACATATGTGGGTCAGGGAACCGGGGAGCTGTTTTTT. Encoded protein: CASSTYVGQGTGELFF.

This clone appeared a few times. This chain links TRBV6-5 with TRBJ1-2; a weak D match, TRBD1 (5 bases). This CDR3 spans 15 amino acids. V lost 7 bases and J 7 bases, leaving 22 bases between the germline ends. Germline loops: CDR1 MNHEY, CDR2 SVGAGI. As DNA, the CDR3 is TGTGCCAGCACCCAAGGAGGCCTACACGGGGGTGGCTACACCTTC. It specifies CASTQGGLHGGGYTF.

The gene calls are TRBV19 and TRBJ2-1; 7 bases are shared with TRBD1. This CDR3 has 15 residues. V lost 2 bases and J lost 6; bases outside the gene matches: 7. Germline values: CDR1 LNHDA, CDR2 SQIVND (reference sequence). CDR3 protein: CASSINAGGVNEQFF. DNA of the CDR3: TGTGCCAGTAGTATAAATGCAGGGGGTGTCAATGAGCAGTTCTTC.

This sequence joins TRBV6-1 and TRBJ2-7; 7 bases align to TRBD1. Germline lookup yields CDR1 MNHNS and CDR2 SASEGT. The CDR3 sequence is 15 residues long. The V gene end was trimmed by 0 bases and the J gene end by 3 bases; junction bases not matched to a gene: 5. CDR3 loop: CASSEAPGGSYEQYV. The DNA for the CDR3 is TGTGCCAGCAGTGAAGCGCCAGGGGGAAGCTACGAGCAGTACGTC.

This clone was seen only a few times. The rearrangement uses TRBV5-1 and TRBJ1-1, with 8 bases lining up with TRBD1. In germline, CDR1 is SGHRS, CDR2 YFSETQ. Trimming cost V 4 bases and J 0 bases; bases outside gene matches: 5. The CDR3 runs 15 residues. The CDR3, as DNA: TGCGCCAGCAGCACCGGACAGGGCCTGAACACTGAAGCTTTCTTT. Protein sequence: CASSTGQGLNTEAFF.

This clone showed up just once. This chain joins TRBV11-2 and TRBJ1-5; TRBD1 aligns across 9 bases. The germline V gene encodes CDR1 SGHAT and CDR2 FQNNGV. The CDR3 extends over 15 amino acids. The V and J ends lost 5 bases and 4 bases, in that order; junction bases with no gene match: 6. As DNA, the CDR3 is TGTGCCAGCAGCCACGGGACAGGGTCTAATCAGCCCCAGCATTTT. Translated: CASSHGTGSNQPQHF.

The chain carries TRBV28 and TRBJ1-1; 7 bases are a match to TRBD1. Germline V CDR1 and CDR2: MDHEN, SYDVKM. The CDR3 length is 15 residues. Trimming at V came to 5 bases and at J to 4 bases, leaving 10 bases not matched to a gene. The CDR3 region is CASSPGGGRGTEAFF. The CDR3 DNA is TGTGCCAGCAGTCCCGGAGGGGGCCGGGGCACTGAAGCTTTCTTT.

V usage is TRBV27 and J usage is TRBJ2-2, with 7 nucleotides matching TRBD1. Germline V lookup: CDR1 MNHEY, CDR2 SMNVEV (reference sequence). After removal of 5 bases from V and 6 bases from J, the junction contained 0 bases not matched to a gene. The CDR3 has 12 amino acids. DNA of the CDR3: TGTGCCAGCAGTCAGGGGGCCGGGGAGCTGTTTTTT. Protein sequence: CASSQGAGELFF.

This clone was seen more than once but under ten times. The chain uses TRBV6-5 and TRBJ1-2; D is uncertain. The germline V gene has CDR1 MNHEY and CDR2 SVGAGI. The ends were cut back, 0 bases at V and 14 bases at J, with 16 bases in the middle. This CDR3 comprises 13 residues. The CDR3 DNA reads as TGTGCCAGCAGTTACTCGATTGAGCGGGTGCGTACCTTC. Translated: CASSYSIERVRTF.

The V call is TRBV10-1, the J call TRBJ2-1; 11 positions match TRBD2. Germline values: CDR1 WNHNN, CDR2 SYGVQD (reference sequence). The trim removed 0 bases at V and 7 bases at J, leaving 5 bases unmatched. This CDR3 is built from 16 residues. CDR3 DNA sequence: TGCGCCAGCAGTGAGTCGGTGGGACTAGCGGAAAATGAGCAGTTCTTC. It codes for CASSESVGLAENEQFF.

V usage is TRBV6-5 and J usage is TRBJ2-2; 8 bases are a match to TRBD1. CDR1 is MNHEY, CDR2 SVGAGI, per germline. The CDR3 sequence is 16 residues long. J gave up 3 bases and V 2 bases, and 5 bases lay outside the gene matches. The CDR3 loop reads CASSYGQGLDTGELFF. The CDR3 bases are TGTGCCAGCAGTTACGGACAGGGTCTCGACACCGGGGAGCTGTTTTTT.

A few counts support this clone. V is TRBV7-9 and J is TRBJ2-1; D is perhaps TRBD1 (5 bases). V lost 4 bases to trimming and J lost 4 bases, with 14 bases between them. Germline V CDR1 and CDR2: SEHNR, FQNEAQ (reference sequence). The CDR3 has 15 amino acids. The CDR3 DNA sequence: TGTGCCAGCAGCTGGGGCCTTCCCCCTTACAATGAGCAGTTCTTC. Residues: CASSWGLPPYNEQFF. Variable domain in full (rest from reference TRBV7-9 and TRBJ2-1): DTGVSQNPRHKITKRGQNVTFRCDPISEHNRLYWYRQTLGQGPEFLTYFQNEAQLEKSRLLSDRFSAERPKGSFSTLEIQRTEQGDSAMYLCASSWGLPPYNEQFFGPGTRLTVL.

This rearrangement joins TRBV28 to TRBJ2-5; 11 nucleotides agree with TRBD1. V lost 4 bases and J lost 4; bases outside the gene matches: 5. The length of the CDR3 is 15 residues. CDR1 is MDHEN, CDR2 SYDVKM, per germline. The CDR3 sequence: CASSSPGTGGETQYF. CDR3 nucleotide sequence: TGTGCCAGCAGTTCCCCCGGGACAGGGGGAGAGACCCAGTACTTC.

This clone was seen only once. The gene calls are TRBV6-5 and TRBJ2-7, with D maybe TRBD2 (5 bases). This CDR3 has 13 residues. The germline CDR1 and CDR2 sequences are MNHEY and SVGAGI. V was trimmed by 5 bases and J by 2 bases, leaving 10 bases between them. In DNA, the CDR3 is TGTGCCAGCAGTCTGGGCGGGCCCTACGAGCAGTACTTC. This gives the protein CASSLGGPYEQYF.

CDR3 coding DNA: TGTGCCAGCACTTCTCTGAGGGACACCGGGGAGCTGTTTTTT. It specifies CASTSLRDTGELFF. The chain joins TRBV27 to TRBJ2-2, with a weak D call TRBD2 (5 bases). The germline CDR1 and CDR2 sequences are MNHEY and SMNVEV (reference sequence). The CDR3 spans 14 residues. V lost 7 bases, J lost 3 bases, and 12 bases lay in between.